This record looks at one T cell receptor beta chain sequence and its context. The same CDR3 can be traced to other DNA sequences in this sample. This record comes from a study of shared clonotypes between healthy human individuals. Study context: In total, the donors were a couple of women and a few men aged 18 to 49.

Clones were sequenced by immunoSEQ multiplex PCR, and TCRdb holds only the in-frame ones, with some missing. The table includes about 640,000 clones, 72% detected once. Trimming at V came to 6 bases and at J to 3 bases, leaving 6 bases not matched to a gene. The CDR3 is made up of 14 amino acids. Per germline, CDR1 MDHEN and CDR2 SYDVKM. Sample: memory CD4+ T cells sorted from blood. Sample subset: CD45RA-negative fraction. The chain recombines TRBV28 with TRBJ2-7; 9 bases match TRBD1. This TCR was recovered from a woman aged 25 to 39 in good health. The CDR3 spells CASSSTGGLYEQYF. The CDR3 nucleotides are TGTGCCAGCAGCTCCACAGGGGGCCTCTACGAGCAGTACTTC.